Listed here is a single T cell receptor (beta chain). It has no known antigen specificity. The junction shows a germline mismatch at one end, possibly a read error. TCR cDNA was synthesized by 5'RACE template switching, which introduced a universal primer site and unique molecular identifiers. cDNA synthesis was primed from both the TCR alpha and TCR beta constant segments. Library amplification involved two PCR steps, and the second step added sample barcodes and sequencing adapters. Libraries were sequenced on Illumina HiSeq 2500 (2x100 bp) or NovaSeq (2x150 bp). The authors' analysis ran thus. Reads were demultiplexed and collapsed into UMI consensus sequences with MIGEC, and V(D)J alignment was performed with MiXCR. Using edgeR on replicate PBMC samples, clonotypes were called vaccine-responding if FDR was below 0.01 and the log2 fold change was above 5 up to day 15. Each bulk clonotype received a CD4 or CD8 identity based on whether the sequenced CD4 or CD8 repertoire contained that clonotype at higher abundance. Using fastp trimming at Q25 and MiXCR clonotype assembly, TCRdb reanalyzed the public sequencing data and kept in-frame beta chains. Rows with one shared CDR3 protein collapse into an entry with the most common genes and DNA. The authors' filters were not applied to this entry. This sample holds roughly 50,000 distinct CDR3 sequences; roughly 7.3% were observed only once. 28% of the sample is held by the ten biggest clonotypes.

From the cysteine up to the phenylalanine, the CDR3 has a length of 18 residues. The sequence is cut down to CDR3 DNA, 54 bases in frame from base 1. The germline V gene supplies CDR1 SGDLS and CDR2 YYNGEE. This specimen's treatment or condition label, interpreted: live attenuated yellow fever vaccine strain. A standard Ficoll-Paque protocol was used to isolate PBMCs from peripheral blood. Dynabeads CD4 and CD8 positive selection kits were used to isolate the CD4 and CD8 T-cell fractions. TriZol was used to extract RNA from bulk PBMCs, CD4 and CD8 fractions, and dextramer-positive and dextramer-negative fractions. The data are from a study of T cells after yellow fever vaccination (dated by TCRdb to the late 2010s). About the study as a whole: Libraries from fractions with low cell numbers were prepared with the SMART-Seq v4 Ultra Low Input RNA kit. To follow T-cell clones before and after primary and booster YFV17D yellow fever vaccination, bulk TCR alpha and beta repertoires were sequenced over time. Blood samples were taken at several timepoints before and after primary and secondary immunization, and bulk PBMC replicates and cell subsets were isolated. The cohort comprised two healthy male donors, one aged 18 to 30 and one aged 30 to 40 years.

The paper as a whole reports these results and caveats: Compared with the primary T-cell response, the secondary T-cell response was faster but weaker, reaching its peak on day 5 rather than on day 15. Only two donors were included in the study, so the extent to which the findings can be generalized is limited. After the booster, most of the clones that had expanded following primary vaccination were detected again (almost 98% of CD4 and around 90% of CD8), which suggests that memory was broadly maintained. Because abundant contaminating clonotypes from the bulk population could be contained in FACS-sorted repertoires, computational filtering was required. A small share of clonotypes was detected in both CD4 and CD8 compartments, with the overlap likely arising from convergent recombination.

Source: CD8+ T cells sorted from PBMCs, taken about 2 weeks after the first yellow fever vaccination. The V gene is TRBV9 and the J gene is TRBJ2-1; TRBD2 aligns with 9 central bases. The TCR was taken from a man between 18 and 29 years old who received the YFV17D yellow fever vaccine. The nucleotide sequence reads as follows: TGTGCCAGCAGCGTAGCCCCGCCGGGACTAGCAGTTTACAATCAGCAGTTCTTC. This codes for CASSVAPPGLAVYNQQFF.